A single TCR beta chain is shown here with its context. What it recognizes is unknown. These data originate in a study of cytomegalovirus exposure and HLA in healthy donors. Findings of the study overall: Data from an earlier analysis indicated that most TCR beta V segments were productive either about 87% or about 30% of the time. Association of a missense DCLRE1C variant with TCR beta V- and J-gene trimming was reported in a later analysis. A later analysis found TCR association rates differed by HLA locus, highest for DRB1 and lowest for HLA-C. It was reportedly the case that the classifier diagnosed cytomegalovirus status with high specificity and sensitivity.

The CDR3 totals 13 residues. Germline values: CDR1 LNHNV, CDR2 YYDKDF (reference sequence). V lost 5 bases and J 4 bases, leaving 9 bases between the germline ends. PCR employed 60 Vbeta and 13 Jbeta primers. Using immunoSEQ multiplex PCR, the repertoire was profiled, and TCRdb retains in-frame clones only, with some absent. The sample holds about 150,000 clones, roughly 71% seen once. This clonotype originated in a young man in good health and CMV-seronegative. The chain carries TRBV15 and TRBJ1-5, with a tentative D call TRBD1 (6 bases). The material sequenced was PBMCs. CDR3 loop: CATSVRGNQPQHF. The CDR3 region has the DNA TGTGCCACCAGCGTTAGGGGGAATCAGCCCCAGCATTTT.